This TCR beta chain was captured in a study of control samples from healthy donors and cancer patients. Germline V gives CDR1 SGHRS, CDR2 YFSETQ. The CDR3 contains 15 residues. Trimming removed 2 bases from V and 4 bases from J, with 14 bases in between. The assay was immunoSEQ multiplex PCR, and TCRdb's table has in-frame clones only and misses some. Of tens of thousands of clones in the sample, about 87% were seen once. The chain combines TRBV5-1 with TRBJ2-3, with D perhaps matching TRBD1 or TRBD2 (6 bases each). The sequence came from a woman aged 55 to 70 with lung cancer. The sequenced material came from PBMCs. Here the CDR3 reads CASSFWGANPDTQYF. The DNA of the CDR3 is TGCGCCAGCAGCTTCTGGGGGGCGAACCCAGATACGCAGTATTTT.